What follows are 18 T cell receptor beta chains derived from one specimen sequenced in a study of regulatory T cells in long-lasting Graves disease. The authors built TCR beta libraries using iRepertoire HTBI primers and Arm-PCR of CDR3 regions. From the multiplex PCR reads, TCRdb called clonotypes with MiXCR, one entry per CDR3 protein. The sample carries around 400,000 distinct CDR3 sequences, about 14% recorded once. Documented time point: newly diagnosed GD, antithyroid drugs for less than 3 months. With RNA extracted from PBMCs as input, the TCR library was made. The material was peripheral blood mononuclear cells (PBMCs), obtained at new diagnosis, from a patient treated with antithyroid drugs. Receptors originate from a female donor with Graves disease.

The chain links TRBV6-1 to TRBJ1-1, with TRBD1 matching over 9 bases. The CDR3 contains 14 residues. J gave up 6 bases and V 6 bases, and 8 bases lay outside the gene matches. The germline V gene encodes CDR1 MNHNS and CDR2 SASEGT. The CDR3 DNA reads as TGTGCCAGCAGCATATACAGGGGGCGACCTGAAGCTTTCTTT. This gives the protein CASSIYRGRPEAFF.

This clonotype has more than one count but fewer than ten. The chain is built from TRBV6-1 and TRBJ1-1; tentatively, D is TRBD1 (6 bases). The CDR3 runs to 14 residues. Germline CDR1 is MNHNS and CDR2 is SASEGT. The V end lost 8 bases, the J end lost 4 bases, and 17 bases lay between the germline ends. CDR3 sequence reads: CASYRVRGVTEAFF. For the CDR3, the DNA is TGTGCCAGCTACAGGGTTAGGGGCGTCACTGAAGCTTTCTTT.

This clonotype was observed many times. The genes are TRBV10-3 and TRBJ1-1; D is possibly TRBD1 (5 bases). Germline V gene sequence: CDR1 ENHRY, CDR2 SYGVKD. The V end was cut by 10 bases, the J end by 6 bases, with 9 bases between. The CDR3 has 10 residues. The CDR3 protein is CATQGAEAFF. The CDR3 DNA sequence: TGTGCCACCCAGGGAGCTGAAGCTTTCTTT.

The chain carries TRBV12-3 or TRBV12-4 and TRBJ1-2, with 7 nucleotides matching TRBD1. The CDR3 runs 15 residues. Trimming cost V 0 bases and J 4 bases; bases outside gene matches: 5. DNA of the CDR3: TGTGCCAGCAGTTTAGCGCCAGGGGGTGGCTATGGCTACACCTTC. Its protein product is CASSLAPGGGYGYTF.

This clonotype was seen many times. This chain connects TRBV20-1 to TRBJ1-6, with a tentative D call TRBD1 (5 bases). Germline CDR1 DFQATT, CDR2 SNEGSKA (reference sequence). There are 19 residues in the CDR3. Trimming took 0 bases from V and 1 from J, leaving 19 bases between them. CDR3 in amino acids: CSAREWAGSGSSYNSPLHF. In DNA, the CDR3 is TGCAGTGCTAGAGAATGGGCAGGGTCGGGGAGTTCCTATAATTCACCCCTCCACTTT.

Details on this clonotype: A read error may explain this, as a much larger clone is one base away. The V call is TRBV28, the J call TRBJ2-7; 11 nucleotides align to TRBD2. The germline V gene has CDR1 MDHEN and CDR2 SYDVKM. The CDR3 spans 14 residues. The ends lost 10 bases at V and 7 bases at J; junction bases unmatched: 12. CDR3 protein: CATGGLAELNEQYF. DNA of the CDR3: TGTGCCACCGGGGGACTAGCGGAACTTAATGAGCAGTACTTC. Looking up the rest from reference TRBV28 and TRBJ2-7 gives the full variable domain: DVKVTQSSRYLVKRTGEKVFLECVQDMDHENMFWYRQDPGLGLRLIYFSYDVKMKEKGDIPEGYSVSREKKERFSLILESASTNQTSMYLCATGGLAELNEQYFGPGTRLTVT.

With regard to this clonotype: A far bigger clonotype differs at one base, so this is likely a read error. The chain uses TRBV28 and TRBJ2-5, with TRBD2 identical over 7 bases. The CDR3 contains 15 residues. Germline lookup yields CDR1 MDHEN and CDR2 SYDVKM. Trimming removed 6 bases from V and 11 bases from J; junction bases left unmatched: 18. The CDR3 loop reads CASREAGRLYNEQYF. CDR3 sequence (DNA): TGTGCCAGCAGGGAAGCGGGACGGCTGTACAATGAGCAGTACTTC.

This clonotype was found many times. This chain uses TRBV20-1 with TRBJ2-4, with TRBD1 matching over 9 bases. V was clipped by 5 bases and J by 4 bases; unmatched bases: 6. The CDR3 totals 14 residues. The germline V gene has CDR1 DFQATT and CDR2 SNEGSKA (reference sequence). CDR3 coding DNA: TGCAGTGCTTGCGGGACAGGGAATAAAAACATTCAGTACTTC. Translated, it gives CSACGTGNKNIQYF.

CDR3 protein: CATSDPTGRAYNEQFF. The CDR3 nucleotides read TGTGCCACCAGTGACCCGACGGGACGAGCCTACAATGAGCAGTTCTTC. This rearrangement joins TRBV24-1 to TRBJ2-1, with D tentatively TRBD1 or TRBD2 (5 bases each). V dropped 4 bases and J dropped 2 bases, with 14 bases sitting between them. The CDR3 is made up of 16 amino acids. CDR1 KGHDR and CDR2 SFDVKD come from the germline V gene.

This clonotype was detected many times. The genes are TRBV28 and TRBJ2-7; D gene ambiguous. The germline V gene encodes CDR1 MDHEN and CDR2 SYDVKM. The CDR3 loop spans 14 amino acids. The germline V and J ends were trimmed by 6 bases and 3 bases, with 15 bases remaining between them. The CDR3: CASRALGDRYEQYF. CDR3 DNA sequence: TGTGCCAGCAGAGCCCTAGGCGACCGCTACGAGCAGTACTTC.

This clonotype was observed many times. The genes are TRBV15 and TRBJ1-2; D not resolved. V was trimmed by 0 bases and J by 6 bases, leaving 8 bases between them. This CDR3 spans 13 amino acids. The germline CDR1 and CDR2 sequences are LNHNV and YYDKDF (reference sequence). The CDR3 sequence: CATSRDGVHGYTF. CDR3 nucleotides: TGTGCCACCAGCAGAGACGGGGTCCATGGCTACACCTTC.

The sample holds a few counts of this clonotype. The rearrangement uses TRBV19 and TRBJ1-4; D not certain. V lost 6 bases and J lost 0, with 23 bases in between. CDR3 length: 19 residues. Germline V lookup: CDR1 LNHDA, CDR2 SQIVND (reference sequence). CDR3 protein: CASSRPGRRSVATNEKLFF. The CDR3 DNA is TGTGCCAGTAGCCGGCCTGGTAGGCGGTCAGTTGCAACTAATGAAAAACTGTTTTTT. The complete variable domain, with remaining parts taken from reference TRBV19 and TRBJ1-4, reads DGGITQSPKYLFRKEGQNVTLSCEQNLNHDAMYWYRQDPGQGLRLIYYSQIVNDFQKGDIAEGYSVSREKKESFPLTVTSAQKNPTAFYLCASSRPGRRSVATNEKLFFGSGTQLSVL.

Note on this clonotype: A far larger clone is off by one base, so a read error is likely. This chain joins TRBV6-4 and TRBJ1-1, with D possibly matching TRBD1 (6 bases). Germline loops: CDR1 MRHNA, CDR2 SNTAGT. V lost 4 bases and J 1 base, leaving 16 bases between the germline ends. The CDR3 is 16 amino acids. As DNA, the CDR3 is TGTGCCAGCAGTGGCATGACAGGAGATGAGAACACTGAAGCTTTCTTT. This sequence encodes CASSGMTGDENTEAFF.

This clonotype occurred many times. This chain links TRBV10-2 with TRBJ1-1, with 7 bases identical to TRBD1. The germline CDR1 and CDR2 sequences are WSHSY and SAAADI. The CDR3 is 17 amino acids. J gave up 5 bases and V 4 bases, and 16 bases lay outside the gene matches. CDR3 sequence: CASSAQLEQGFGTEAFF. In DNA form, the CDR3 reads TGCGCCAGCAGTGCCCAATTAGAACAGGGGTTCGGAACTGAAGCTTTCTTT.

The chain uses TRBV12-3 or TRBV12-4 and TRBJ1-5; perhaps TRBD1 as D (5 bases). The CDR3 runs to 13 residues. The V end lost 10 bases, the J end lost 2 bases, and 12 bases lay between the germline ends. The CDR3 nucleotides read TGTGCCACCGCGACGGGGGGCAATCAGCCCCAGCATTTT. It specifies CATATGGNQPQHF.

The chain is built from TRBV7-9 and TRBJ2-7; 9 positions match TRBD1. The CDR3 covers 15 residues. Looked up from germline, CDR1 is SEHNR and CDR2 is FQNEAQ (reference sequence). V was clipped by 5 bases and J by 7 bases; unmatched bases: 12. CDR3: CASSPRGQGSVEQYF. The CDR3, as DNA: TGTGCCAGCAGCCCTCGGGGACAGGGATCGGTAGAGCAGTACTTC.

The genes are TRBV29-1 and TRBJ2-1, with 8 bases that match TRBD2. The ends lost 6 bases at V and 4 bases at J; junction bases unmatched: 11. Germline CDR1 reads SQVTM; CDR2 reads ANQGSEA. This CDR3 region has 15 residues. The CDR3 nucleotides are TGCAGCGTCGGACGATCCCCGGGGGGGTACAATGAGCAGTTCTTC. Its translation: CSVGRSPGGYNEQFF.

This clonotype occurred many times. The genes are TRBV6-9 and TRBJ2-3; D is unclear. CDR3 length: 14 residues. Germline CDR1 is MNHGY and CDR2 is SVAAGI. V was clipped by 3 bases and J by 2 bases, with 9 bases between them. The CDR3, as DNA: TGTGCCAGCAGTTACTATCGAGACACAGATACGCAGTATTTT. Translated: CASSYYRDTDTQYF.